This T cell receptor beta chain was recorded in a study of blood T cell repertoires in COVID-19. Original data processing: Reference gene primers were amplified, and this amplification served to estimate nucleated cell counts. Generated by immunoSEQ multiplex PCR, the TCRdb table keeps only in-frame clones and is missing some. The DNA gave D and trimming, while V, J and clone size come from that table. The sample contains roughly 120,000 clones, 90% of which appear only once. Only one count was recorded for this clone. Sequenced input: peripheral blood. The sequence was obtained from a man aged 55 to 70 with COVID-19, enrolled during active disease.

CDR3 residues: CASKGRVVTEAFF. DNA of the CDR3: TGTGCCAGTAAAGGGAGGGTAGTTACTGAAGCTTTCTTT. The chain combines TRBV19 with TRBJ1-1; D unresolved. Germline assignment: CDR1 LNHDA and CDR2 SQIVND (reference sequence). There are 13 residues in the CDR3. Trimming removed 7 bases from V and 5 bases from J, with 14 bases in between. Together with reference TRBV19 and TRBJ1-1, the CDR3 gives the full variable domain: DGGITQSPKYLFRKEGQNVTLSCEQNLNHDAMYWYRQDPGQGLRLIYYSQIVNDFQKGDIAEGYSVSREKKESFPLTVTSAQKNPTAFYLCASKGRVVTEAFFGQGTRLTVV.